A single T cell receptor beta chain is shown here with its context. Original processing notes: Reference gene primer amplification gave nucleated cell count estimates. Libraries were prepared by immunoSEQ multiplex PCR; TCRdb keeps only in-frame clonotypes and omits some of them. V and J calls and clone size follow that table, whereas D and trimming were derived from the DNA. The sample contains about 140,000 clones, around 86% of which appear only once. The sample belongs to a study of blood T cell repertoires in COVID-19. Turning to the study itself: Nucleic acid was either cDNA or gDNA, and it came from T cells, B-cell-depleted T cells, or PBMCs.

After removal of 3 bases from V and 1 base from J, the junction contained 4 bases not matched to a gene. The CDR3 covers 16 residues. Germline assignment: CDR1 KGHDR and CDR2 SFDVKD. The gene calls are TRBV24-1 and TRBJ2-7; 11 bases fit TRBD2. The specimen sequenced was peripheral blood. The receptor comes from a human donor in a cohort sampled during active COVID-19. The CDR3 region is CATSDTGTSGSYEQYF. The DNA of the CDR3 is TGTGCCACCAGTGATACCGGGACTAGCGGTTCCTACGAGCAGTACTTC.